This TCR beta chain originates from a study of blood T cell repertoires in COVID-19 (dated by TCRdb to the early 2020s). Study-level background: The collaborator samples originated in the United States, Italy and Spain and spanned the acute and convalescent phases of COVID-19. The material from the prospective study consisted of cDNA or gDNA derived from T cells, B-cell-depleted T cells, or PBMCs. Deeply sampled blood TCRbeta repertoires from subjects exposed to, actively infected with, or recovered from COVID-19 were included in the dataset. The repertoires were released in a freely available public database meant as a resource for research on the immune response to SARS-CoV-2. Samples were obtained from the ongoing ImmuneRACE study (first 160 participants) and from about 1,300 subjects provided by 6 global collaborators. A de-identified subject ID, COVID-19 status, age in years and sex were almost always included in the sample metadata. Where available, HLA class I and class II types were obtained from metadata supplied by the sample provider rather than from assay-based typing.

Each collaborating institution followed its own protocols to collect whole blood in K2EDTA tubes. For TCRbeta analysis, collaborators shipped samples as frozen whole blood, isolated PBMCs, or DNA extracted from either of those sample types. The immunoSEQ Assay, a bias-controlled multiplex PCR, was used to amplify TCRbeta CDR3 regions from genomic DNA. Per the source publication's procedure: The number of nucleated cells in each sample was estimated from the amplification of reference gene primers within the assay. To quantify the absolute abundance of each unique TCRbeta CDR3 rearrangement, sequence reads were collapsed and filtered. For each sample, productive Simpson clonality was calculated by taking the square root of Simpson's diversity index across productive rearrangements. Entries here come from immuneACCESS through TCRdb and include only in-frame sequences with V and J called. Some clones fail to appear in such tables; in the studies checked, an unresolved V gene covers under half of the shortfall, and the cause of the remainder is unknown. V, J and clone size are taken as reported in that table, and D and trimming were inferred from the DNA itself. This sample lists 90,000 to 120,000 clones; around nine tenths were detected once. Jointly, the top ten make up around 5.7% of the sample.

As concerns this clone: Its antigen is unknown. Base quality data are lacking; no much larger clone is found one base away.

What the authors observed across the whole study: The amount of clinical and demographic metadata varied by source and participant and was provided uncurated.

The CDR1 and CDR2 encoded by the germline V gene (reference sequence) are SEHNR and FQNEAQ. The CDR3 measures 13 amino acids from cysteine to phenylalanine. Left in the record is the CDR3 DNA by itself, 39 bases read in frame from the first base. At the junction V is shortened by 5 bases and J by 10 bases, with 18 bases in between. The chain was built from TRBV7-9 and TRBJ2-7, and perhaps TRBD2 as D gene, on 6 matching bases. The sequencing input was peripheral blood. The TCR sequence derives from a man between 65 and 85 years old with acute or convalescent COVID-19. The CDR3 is CASSPLEGHPQYF. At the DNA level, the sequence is TGTGCCAGCAGCCCCCTGGAGGGTCACCCCCAGTACTTC.